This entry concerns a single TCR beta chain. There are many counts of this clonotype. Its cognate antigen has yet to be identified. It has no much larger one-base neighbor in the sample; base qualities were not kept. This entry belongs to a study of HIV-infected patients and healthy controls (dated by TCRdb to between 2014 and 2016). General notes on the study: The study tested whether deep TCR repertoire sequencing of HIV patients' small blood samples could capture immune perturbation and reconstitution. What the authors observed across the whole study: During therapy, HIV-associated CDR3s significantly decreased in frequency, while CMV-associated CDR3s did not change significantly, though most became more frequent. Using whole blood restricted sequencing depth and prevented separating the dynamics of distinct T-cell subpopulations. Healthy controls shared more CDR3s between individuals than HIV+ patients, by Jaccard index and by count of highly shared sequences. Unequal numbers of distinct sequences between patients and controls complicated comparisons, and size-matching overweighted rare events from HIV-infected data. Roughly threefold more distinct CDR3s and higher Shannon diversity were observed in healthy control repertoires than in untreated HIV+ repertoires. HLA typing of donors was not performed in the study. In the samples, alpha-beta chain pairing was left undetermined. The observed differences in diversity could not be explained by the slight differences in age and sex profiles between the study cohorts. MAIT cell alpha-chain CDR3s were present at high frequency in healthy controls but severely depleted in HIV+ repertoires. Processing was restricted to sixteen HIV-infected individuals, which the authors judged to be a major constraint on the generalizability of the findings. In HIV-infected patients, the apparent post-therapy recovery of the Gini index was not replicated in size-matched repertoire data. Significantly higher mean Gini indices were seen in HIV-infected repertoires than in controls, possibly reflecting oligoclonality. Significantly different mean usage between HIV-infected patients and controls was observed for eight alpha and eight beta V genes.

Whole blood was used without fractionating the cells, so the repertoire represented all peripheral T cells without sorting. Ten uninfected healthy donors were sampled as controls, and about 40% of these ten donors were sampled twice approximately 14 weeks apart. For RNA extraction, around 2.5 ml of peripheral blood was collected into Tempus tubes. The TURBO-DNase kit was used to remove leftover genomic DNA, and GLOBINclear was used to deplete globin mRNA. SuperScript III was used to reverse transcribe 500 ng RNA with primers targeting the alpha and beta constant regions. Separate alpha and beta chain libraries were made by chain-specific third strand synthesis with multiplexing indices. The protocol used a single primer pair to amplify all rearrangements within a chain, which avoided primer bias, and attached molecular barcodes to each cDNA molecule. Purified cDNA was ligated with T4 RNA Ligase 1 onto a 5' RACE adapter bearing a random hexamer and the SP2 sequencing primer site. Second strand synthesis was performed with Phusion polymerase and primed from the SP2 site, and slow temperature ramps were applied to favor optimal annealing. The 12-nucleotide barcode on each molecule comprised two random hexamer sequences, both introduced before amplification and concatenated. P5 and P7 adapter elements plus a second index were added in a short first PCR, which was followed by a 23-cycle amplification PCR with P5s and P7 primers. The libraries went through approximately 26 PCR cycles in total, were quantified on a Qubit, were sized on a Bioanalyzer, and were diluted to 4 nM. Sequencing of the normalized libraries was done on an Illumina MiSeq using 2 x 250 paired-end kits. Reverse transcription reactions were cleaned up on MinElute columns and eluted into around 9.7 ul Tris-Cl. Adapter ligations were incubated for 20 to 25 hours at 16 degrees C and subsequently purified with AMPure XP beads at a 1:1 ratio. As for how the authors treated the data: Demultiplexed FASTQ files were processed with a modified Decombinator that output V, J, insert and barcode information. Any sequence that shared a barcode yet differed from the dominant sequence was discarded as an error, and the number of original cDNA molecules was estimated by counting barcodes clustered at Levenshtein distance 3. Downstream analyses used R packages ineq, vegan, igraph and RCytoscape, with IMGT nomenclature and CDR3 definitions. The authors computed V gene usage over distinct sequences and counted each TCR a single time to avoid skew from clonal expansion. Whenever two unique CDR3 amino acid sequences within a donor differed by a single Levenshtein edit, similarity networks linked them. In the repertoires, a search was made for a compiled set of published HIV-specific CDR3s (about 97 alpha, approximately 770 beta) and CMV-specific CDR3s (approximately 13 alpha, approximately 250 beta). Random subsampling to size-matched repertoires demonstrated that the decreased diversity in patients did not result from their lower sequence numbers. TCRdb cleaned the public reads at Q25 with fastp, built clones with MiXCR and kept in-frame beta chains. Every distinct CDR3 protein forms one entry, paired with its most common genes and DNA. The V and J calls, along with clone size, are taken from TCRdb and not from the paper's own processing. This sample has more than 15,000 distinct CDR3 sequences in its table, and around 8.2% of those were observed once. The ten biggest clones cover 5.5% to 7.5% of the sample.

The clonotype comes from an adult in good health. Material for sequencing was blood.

The CDR3 here reads CASSYARGLANEKLFF. The sequenced DNA is TGTGCCAGCAGTTACGCGCGGGGGCTGGCTAATGAAAAACTGTTTTTT. The rearranged segments are TRBV6-6 and TRBJ1-4; TRBD1 is possibly the D segment (6 matching bases). Taken from the germline V gene (reference sequence), the CDR1 and CDR2 loops are MNHNY and SVGAGI. V is reduced by 2 bases and J by 3 bases, leaving a spacing of 13 bases between them. Including cysteine and phenylalanine, the CDR3 has 16 amino acids. Just the 48-base CDR3 DNA is kept, in frame starting at base 1.